These T cell receptor beta chains were read from a single sample in a study of CD8 T cells in ankylosing spondylitis. MiXCR was run by TCRdb on the 5' RACE reads, yielding one entry per CDR3 protein. Here the sample spans under 200,000 distinct CDR3 sequences, approximately 10% being singletons. Sequenced input: blood, either unsorted or a sorted T cell fraction (not recorded which). The receptors were gathered from a male donor with ankylosing spondylitis or in good health (not recorded which). Each CDR3 is given with its conserved first and last residue. The order of the fields is V gene, J gene, D gene, clone size, CDR3 DNA, CDR3 protein. D genes are given only for firm matches. Clone size is not always given. Where it is, it says once, few, many or a class for expanded clones.

V: TRBV12-3/TRBV12-4
J: TRBJ1-1
D: -
size: -
DNA: TGTGCCAGCACTTGGGGGTCCGGGGCTTTCTTT
CDR3: CASTWGSGAFF

V: TRBV9
J: TRBJ2-2
D: TRBD2
size: many
DNA: TGTGCCAGCAGCGTCATAGCGGGAGTCGTGTCCGGGGAGCTGTTTTTT
CDR3: CASSVIAGVVSGELFF

V: TRBV27
J: TRBJ1-1
D: -
size: few
DNA: TGTGCCAGCAGTGTGACAGGCCGCCTCTTTGAAGCTTTCTTT
CDR3: CASSVTGRLFEAFF

V: TRBV20-1
J: TRBJ2-1
D: TRBD2
size: many
DNA: TGCAGTGCTCTCTACAGGACTAGTGGGGGTGAGCAGTTCTTC
CDR3: CSALYRTSGGEQFF

V: TRBV12-3/TRBV12-4
J: TRBJ2-2
D: -
size: -
DNA: TGTGCCAGCAGACAGGGAGTCGGGTCCGGGGAGCTGTTTTTT
CDR3: CASRQGVGSGELFF

V: TRBV6-1
J: TRBJ2-3
D: -
size: many
DNA: TGTGCCAGCAGCCCGACCTTAGCGGGCACAGATACGCAGTATTTT
CDR3: CASSPTLAGTDTQYF

V: TRBV6-2/TRBV6-3
J: TRBJ2-7
D: -
size: many
DNA: TGTGCCAGCACCTCTTTGGGGGCCGGGGAGCAGTACTTC
CDR3: CASTSLGAGEQYF

V: TRBV12-3/TRBV12-4
J: TRBJ2-5
D: -
size: many
DNA: TGTGCCAGCAGTTTACAGGTTCGAGAGACCCAGTACTTC
CDR3: CASSLQVRETQYF

V: TRBV12-3/TRBV12-4
J: TRBJ1-4
D: -
size: many
DNA: TGTGCCAGCAGCCCGGGACACGCTGAAAAACTGTTTTTT
CDR3: CASSPGHAEKLFF

V: TRBV7-6
J: TRBJ1-3
D: -
size: many
DNA: TGTGCCAGCAGCTTTGACGGGAGCTCTGGAAACACCATATATTTT
CDR3: CASSFDGSSGNTIYF

V: TRBV10-3
J: TRBJ1-1
D: -
size: many
DNA: TGTGCCATCAGTGATCCCCCGGGAAGTAGAACTGAAGCTTTCTTT
CDR3: CAISDPPGSRTEAFF

V: TRBV28
J: TRBJ1-1
D: -
size: many
DNA: TGTGCCAGCCTCGAGATGAACACTGAAGCTTTCTTT
CDR3: CASLEMNTEAFF

V: TRBV3-1
J: TRBJ2-1
D: -
size: many
DNA: TGTGCCAGCAGCCAAGATGATAGCGGATACAATGAGCAGTTCTTC
CDR3: CASSQDDSGYNEQFF

V: TRBV20-1
J: TRBJ2-1
D: -
size: -
DNA: TGCAGTGCTACCGGGACTTCCTGCAATGAGCAGTTCTTC
CDR3: CSATGTSCNEQFF

V: TRBV12-3/TRBV12-4
J: TRBJ2-7
D: TRBD2
size: -
DNA: TGTGCCAGCACCCTAGCGGGAGAATCCTACGAGCAGTACTTC
CDR3: CASTLAGESYEQYF

V: TRBV20-1
J: TRBJ2-1
D: -
size: few
DNA: TGCAGTGCTCGGAGGAACCCCAGGCCCTACAATGAGCAGTTCTTC
CDR3: CSARRNPRPYNEQFF

V: TRBV18
J: TRBJ2-7
D: -
size: -
DNA: TGTGCCAGCTCACCCATCGTAGGGACGGACGAGCAGTACTTC
CDR3: CASSPIVGTDEQYF

V: TRBV9
J: TRBJ1-2
D: -
size: many
DNA: TGTGCCAGCAGCGCCGGGTTCGCGGATGGCTACACCTTC
CDR3: CASSAGFADGYTF

V: TRBV5-1
J: TRBJ2-5
D: TRBD2
size: many
DNA: TGCGCCAGCGGGACTAGCGGGATGGGAAGCGAGACCCAGTACTTC
CDR3: CASGTSGMGSETQYF

V: TRBV5-1
J: TRBJ2-3
D: -
size: many
DNA: TGCGCCAGCAGCTTGGATGTAGGGGCAGATACGCAGTATTTT
CDR3: CASSLDVGADTQYF

V: TRBV6-1
J: TRBJ2-3
D: TRBD2
size: many
DNA: TGTGCCAGCCAGCGGGAGGGCCGAGGCACAGATACGCAGTATTTT
CDR3: CASQREGRGTDTQYF

V: TRBV7-9
J: TRBJ2-1
D: -
size: few
DNA: TGTGCCAGCAGCCGGGACGGCCTTTACAATGAGCAGTTCTTC
CDR3: CASSRDGLYNEQFF

V: TRBV12-3/TRBV12-4
J: TRBJ1-5
D: -
size: many
DNA: TGTGCCAGCTCCACGGGTGGGAATCAGCCCCAGCATTTT
CDR3: CASSTGGNQPQHF

V: TRBV6-2/TRBV6-3
J: TRBJ2-1
D: TRBD2
size: few
DNA: TGTGCCAGCAGAACCCCGGGACTAGCGGTCTACAATGAGCAGTTCTTC
CDR3: CASRTPGLAVYNEQFF

V: TRBV14
J: TRBJ2-7
D: -
size: few
DNA: TGTGCCAGCAGCCAAGCAATTACTAGTCCCGCCTACGAGCAGTACTTC
CDR3: CASSQAITSPAYEQYF

V: TRBV12-3/TRBV12-4
J: TRBJ1-1
D: TRBD1
size: -
DNA: TGTGCCAGCAGCGAAACCGGGACAGGGAACACTGAAGCTTTCTTT
CDR3: CASSETGTGNTEAFF

V: TRBV11-2
J: TRBJ1-2
D: TRBD1
size: many
DNA: TGTGCCAGCAGCAAGACAGGGCAAGTTTTATATGGCTACACCTTC
CDR3: CASSKTGQVLYGYTF

V: TRBV7-7
J: TRBJ1-2
D: TRBD1
size: -
DNA: TGTGCCAGCAGCTTCCCGAGGCCGGGACAGAGAAACTATGGCTACACCTTC
CDR3: CASSFPRPGQRNYGYTF

V: TRBV20-1
J: TRBJ2-7
D: TRBD1
size: many
DNA: TGCAGTGCGATCGGGACAGGGAACTACGAGCAGTACTTC
CDR3: CSAIGTGNYEQYF

V: TRBV7-9
J: TRBJ2-5
D: TRBD1
size: -
DNA: TGTGCCAGCAGCCGACCAGGGGGCGAGACCCAGTACTTC
CDR3: CASSRPGGETQYF

V: TRBV4-3
J: TRBJ2-3
D: TRBD2
size: many
DNA: TGCGCCAGCAGCCAAGTAACTAGCGGCACAGATACGCAGTATTTT
CDR3: CASSQVTSGTDTQYF

V: TRBV4-3
J: TRBJ2-3
D: -
size: many
DNA: TGCGCCAGCAGCCAAGGGCAGCTTTTCACAGATACGCAGTATTTT
CDR3: CASSQGQLFTDTQYF

V: TRBV5-1
J: TRBJ1-1
D: -
size: many
DNA: TGCGCCAGCAGCTTGGCCGGCGAGACTGAAGCTTTCTTT
CDR3: CASSLAGETEAFF

V: TRBV27
J: TRBJ2-2
D: -
size: -
DNA: TGTGCCAGCACACATGCGGATTTGGCCCCGAACACCGGGGAGCTGTTTTTT
CDR3: CASTHADLAPNTGELFF

V: TRBV4-3
J: TRBJ2-2
D: TRBD2
size: many
DNA: TGCGCCAGCAGCCGCGCCTCCAAGGGGACTAGCGGAACCGGGGAGCTGTTTTTT
CDR3: CASSRASKGTSGTGELFF

V: TRBV10-3
J: TRBJ2-3
D: TRBD2
size: -
DNA: TGTGCCATCAGTGAGGCGAGGACTAGCGGGAGCCCAGATACGCAGTATTTT
CDR3: CAISEARTSGSPDTQYF

V: TRBV6-5
J: TRBJ2-1
D: -
size: -
DNA: TGTGCCAGCAGTTACTCGATTCGGGGCGATGAGCAGTTCTTC
CDR3: CASSYSIRGDEQFF

V: TRBV5-7
J: TRBJ1-1
D: TRBD1
size: -
DNA: TGTGCCAGCAGCGGGATGGGACAGGGGAGTCAAACTGAAGCTTTCTTT
CDR3: CASSGMGQGSQTEAFF

V: TRBV3-1
J: TRBJ2-1
D: TRBD2
size: many
DNA: TGTGCCAGCAAGGCAGCGGGGGGGCCGGATGAGCAGTTCTTC
CDR3: CASKAAGGPDEQFF

V: TRBV7-2
J: TRBJ2-3
D: -
size: few
DNA: TGTGCCAGCAGCTTAGCGCAGGCAAGGGTTACGCAGTATTTT
CDR3: CASSLAQARVTQYF

V: TRBV7-9
J: TRBJ1-2
D: TRBD1
size: few
DNA: TGTGCCAGCAGCTCGGGGACAGGGGTACTCTATGGCTACACCTTC
CDR3: CASSSGTGVLYGYTF